This paragraph reports one T cell receptor beta chain. The entry originates in a study of shared clonotypes between healthy human individuals. Healthy HIV-negative adults with no recent acute infections or vaccinations were recruited as donors. It was across several immunoSEQ plates that each subset's genomic DNA was evenly split. Method: immunoSEQ multiplex PCR; TCRdb's copy keeps in-frame clones and lacks some. The table has 850,000 to 1,200,000 clones, 65% to 75% seen once. Sequenced sample: memory CD4+ T cells sorted from blood. Subset meaning: CD45RA-negative fraction. This clonotype originated in a man between 18 and 29 years old in good health.

CDR3 sequence: CASSDKGSSYNEQFF. The CDR3, as DNA: TGTGCCAGCAGTGATAAGGGCAGCTCCTACAATGAGCAGTTCTTC. This sequence joins TRBV2 and TRBJ2-1; D is undetermined. CDR3 length: 15 residues. Germline V CDR1 and CDR2: SNHLY, FYNNEI. V was pared by 3 bases and J by 0 bases, with 9 bases between.